The 30 T cell receptor beta chains in this list originate from one sample, sequenced in a study of TIL therapy for anti-PD-1-resistant metastatic lung cancer. The immunoSEQ assay was v3. Some clones are missing from TCRdb's copy, which holds only in-frame ones; the method was immunoSEQ multiplex PCR. The sample contains approximately 47,000 clones, 65% to 90% of which appear only once. Indicated time point: pre-treatment sample, taken before nivolumab and TIL therapy. The specimen comprised blood, sampled at baseline. These receptors were taken from a person aged 25-80 years with non-small cell lung cancer.

Note on this clone: Different DNA sequences within this sample yield the same CDR3. This chain connects TRBV5-1 to TRBJ2-1, with D maybe TRBD2 (7 bases). Per germline, CDR1 SGHRS and CDR2 YFSETQ. V lost 0 bases, J lost 2 bases, and 12 bases lay in between. This CDR3 has 16 residues. The DNA for the CDR3 is TGCGCCAGCAGCTTGGAGGGGGGGGGACCCTACAATGAGCAGTTCTTC. Protein sequence: CASSLEGGGPYNEQFF.

The CDR3 here is CASSLRGGGTEAFF. CDR3 DNA sequence: TGTGCCAGCAGCTTACGGGGGGGCGGCACTGAAGCTTTCTTT. The chain combines TRBV7-9 with TRBJ1-1; a weak D match, TRBD1 (6 bases). Looked up from germline, CDR1 is SEHNR and CDR2 is FQNEAQ (reference sequence). The CDR3 loop spans 14 amino acids. Trimming removed 2 bases at V and 4 bases at J, with 11 bases between.

Here the CDR3 DNA reads TGTGCCAGCACCCTTTCCTGGGGGGGGGTGAGAACTGAAGCTTTCTTT. Translated: CASTLSWGGVRTEAFF. The V call is TRBV7-8, the J call TRBJ1-1; TRBD1 might be the D (5 bases). V lost 7 bases, J lost 5 bases, and 23 bases lay in between. The CDR3 covers 16 residues. Germline V gene sequence: CDR1 SGHVS, CDR2 FQNEAQ.

CDR3 loop: CASSRPGGEQYF. CDR3 nucleotides: TGTGCCAGCTCACGCCCGGGCGGGGAGCAGTACTTC. V gene TRBV18 combines with J gene TRBJ2-7; the D gene is possibly TRBD2 (5 bases). The CDR3 is made up of 12 amino acids. Per the germline V gene, CDR1 is KGHSH and CDR2 is LQKENI. Trimming shortened V by 4 bases and J by 7 bases, and 11 bases separated the two germline ends.

This chain links TRBV10-2 with TRBJ2-1; the D gene is possibly TRBD2 (5 bases). This CDR3 comprises 13 residues. V was trimmed by 6 bases and J by 3 bases, leaving 9 bases between them. From germline, CDR1 is WSHSY and CDR2 SAAADI. The CDR3 reads CASSLAIYNEQFF. The CDR3 DNA reads as TGCGCCAGCAGCCTAGCTATCTACAATGAGCAGTTCTTC.

The V and J genes are TRBV13 and TRBJ1-1; D not certain. Trimming stripped 0 bases from V and 6 bases from J, with 8 bases between. Germline V gene lookup returns CDR1 PRHDT and CDR2 FYEKMQ (reference sequence). The CDR3 loop spans 13 amino acids. CDR3 sequence: CASSLGDGAEAFF. CDR3 DNA: TGTGCCAGCAGCTTAGGAGATGGGGCTGAAGCTTTCTTT.

The chain joins TRBV7-2 to TRBJ1-2, with TRBD1 as a possible D gene (5 bases). The CDR3 is 13 residues long. Trimming took 2 bases from V and 4 from J, leaving 8 bases between them. Germline V gene data show CDR1 as SGHTA and CDR2 as FQGNSA. The CDR3 sequence is CASSLLRVYGYTF. CDR3 nucleotide sequence: TGTGCCAGCAGCTTACTCAGGGTCTATGGCTACACCTTC. Full variable domain (remainder filled in from reference TRBV7-2 and TRBJ1-2): GAGVSQSPSNKVTEKGKDVELRCDPISGHTALYWYRQSLGQGLEFLIYFQGNSAPDKSGLPSDRFSAERTGGSVSTLTIQRTQQEDSAVYLCASSLLRVYGYTFGSGTRLTVV.

This rearrangement joins TRBV5-8 to TRBJ1-2; D gene uncertain. This CDR3 has 14 residues. V shed 4 bases and J shed 4 bases, with 14 bases lying between them. CDR1 and CDR2 (germline): SGHTS, YDEGEE. The CDR3 DNA reads TGTGCCAGCAGCCCCCGGACCGGGAGCTATGGCTACACCTTC. This encodes CASSPRTGSYGYTF.

This chain connects TRBV6-5 to TRBJ2-7; 8 nucleotides line up with TRBD1. The V and J ends lost 4 bases and 7 bases, in that order; junction bases with no gene match: 15. The CDR3 runs to 16 residues. Germline V gene lookup returns CDR1 MNHEY and CDR2 SVGAGI. Written as DNA, the CDR3 is TGTGCCAGCAGTTTGGGGACAGGACAGTTAACGGGGGAGCAGTACTTC. Translation: CASSLGTGQLTGEQYF.

The V call is TRBV30, the J call TRBJ2-7; 10 positions match TRBD1. The CDR3 is 14 amino acids. V shed 1 base, J shed 5 bases, and the junction held 5 bases outside the gene matches. Germline loops: CDR1 GTSNPN, CDR2 SVGIG (reference sequence). Here the CDR3 DNA reads TGTGCCTGGAGTGACGGACAGGGGGGAGACGAGCAGTACTTC. Its protein is CAWSDGQGGDEQYF.

The rearrangement joins TRBV7-3 to TRBJ2-1; 9 nucleotides line up with TRBD2. This CDR3 spans 14 amino acids. Per germline, CDR1 SGHTA and CDR2 FQGTGA. Trimming at V came to 5 bases and at J to 5 bases, leaving 4 bases not matched to a gene. This chain's CDR3 is CASSPGLANNEQFF. Written as DNA, the CDR3 is TGTGCCAGCAGCCCAGGACTAGCGAACAATGAGCAGTTCTTC.

This clone was seen only once. V usage is TRBV27 and J usage is TRBJ1-5; 10 bases align to TRBD1. This CDR3 has 17 residues. The V gene end was trimmed by 5 bases and the J gene end by 4 bases; junction bases not matched to a gene: 11. The V gene's germline CDR1 is MNHEY and CDR2 SMNVEV (reference sequence). The CDR3, as DNA: TGTGCCAGCAGTGAGACAGGGGGCAATCTCGGGAATCAGCCCCAGCATTTT. As protein: CASSETGGNLGNQPQHF.

V is TRBV6-5 and J is TRBJ2-5; possibly TRBD1 for D (6 bases). Trimming took off 5 bases at V and 5 bases at J, with 18 bases between the two ends. The CDR3 sequence is 15 residues long. Per the germline V gene, CDR1 is MNHEY and CDR2 is SVGAGI. The CDR3 DNA reads TGTGCCAGCAGTCCAACCTATCAGGGGCAGGAGACCCAGTACTTC. This gives the protein CASSPTYQGQETQYF.

The V call is TRBV28, the J call TRBJ1-2, with D hard to call. V was pared by 5 bases and J by 7 bases, with 17 bases between. Germline CDR1 MDHEN, CDR2 SYDVKM. The CDR3 spans 14 residues. This CDR3 reads CASSLSRIEGGYTF. In DNA, the CDR3 is TGTGCCAGCAGTCTAAGTCGGATAGAAGGTGGCTACACCTTC.

The chain has TRBV11-3 and TRBJ2-3; tentative D call: TRBD1 (6 bases). Trimming removed 2 bases at V and 2 bases at J, with 11 bases between. CDR1 SGHNT and CDR2 YENEEA come from the germline V gene. The CDR3 has 15 residues. The CDR3 nucleotides are TGTGCCAGCAGCTTAACAGGGTACTACACAGATACGCAGTATTTT. It specifies CASSLTGYYTDTQYF.

This clone occurred a few times. This rearrangement joins TRBV7-9 to TRBJ2-3; 8 nucleotides match TRBD2. J gave up 4 bases and V 5 bases, and 11 bases lay outside the gene matches. In germline, CDR1 is SEHNR, CDR2 FQNEAQ (reference sequence). CDR3 length: 16 amino acids. CDR3 DNA sequence: TGTGCCAGCAGCCCACGCCGGGGACTAGGCCCAGATACGCAGTATTTT. It yields the protein CASSPRRGLGPDTQYF.

Only one count was recorded for this clone. This chain connects TRBV18 to TRBJ2-1; 7 nucleotides align to TRBD1. The CDR3 runs to 14 residues. With V trimmed by 5 bases and J by 7 bases, 8 bases remained unmatched. Germline values: CDR1 KGHSH, CDR2 LQKENI. The chain's CDR3 is CASSRQGSGNEQFF. The CDR3 region has the DNA TGTGCCAGCTCAAGACAGGGATCGGGGAATGAGCAGTTCTTC.

This chain links TRBV19 with TRBJ2-3; D may be TRBD2 (5 bases). Per germline, CDR1 LNHDA and CDR2 SQIVND (reference sequence). V lost 5 bases to trimming and J lost 2 bases, with 14 bases between them. This CDR3 has 15 amino acids. DNA of the CDR3: TGTGCCAGTAGTTTGGGTGGACTGAACACAGATACGCAGTATTTT. Translation: CASSLGGLNTDTQYF.

This sequence joins TRBV7-2 and TRBJ1-4; D call uncertain. From germline, CDR1 is SGHTA and CDR2 FQGNSA. This CDR3 region has 16 residues. Deletions cut 1 base from V and 4 bases from J, with 13 bases between. The DNA of the CDR3 is TGTGCCAGCAGCTTAGGGGCCGGCAGGAATAATGAAAAACTGTTTTTT. Translated, it gives CASSLGAGRNNEKLFF.

This clone is classed as medium-sized. CDR3 residues: CASSEMADIYEQYF. The CDR3 DNA follows: TGTGCCAGCAGTGAAATGGCAGACATTTACGAGCAGTACTTC. The chain is built from TRBV6-1 and TRBJ2-7; D unresolved. Germline V gene lookup returns CDR1 MNHNS and CDR2 SASEGT. Trimming stripped 2 bases from V and 4 bases from J, with 12 bases between. This CDR3 contains 14 residues.

The gene calls are TRBV7-2 and TRBJ2-7; TRBD2 matches at 15 bases. Losses at the gene ends were 5 bases for V and 4 bases for J; bases not matched to a gene: 6. The length of the CDR3 is 16 residues. Germline-derived CDR1 and CDR2 are SGHTA and FQGNSA. The CDR3 region is CASSRTSGGVGYEQYF. The CDR3 bases are TGTGCCAGCAGCCGGACTAGCGGGGGGGTTGGGTACGAGCAGTACTTC.

The rearrangement uses TRBV5-4 and TRBJ2-1, with 10 bases that match TRBD2. The CDR3 covers 17 residues. Germline CDR1 SGHNT, CDR2 YYREEE (reference sequence). With V trimmed by 2 bases and J by 3 bases, 8 bases remained unmatched. The CDR3 spells CASSFRVAGGRYNEQFF. The CDR3, as DNA: TGTGCCAGCAGCTTCAGAGTAGCGGGGGGCCGCTACAATGAGCAGTTCTTC.

The V gene is TRBV11-3, the J gene TRBJ1-6; unclear D gene. The germline CDR1 and CDR2 sequences are SGHNT and YENEEA. With 0 bases removed from V and 7 bases from J, the gap between germline ends came to 4 bases. The CDR3 is made up of 13 amino acids. In DNA form, the CDR3 reads TGTGCCAGCAGCTTAGAGGGGAATTCACCCCTCCACTTT. Encoded protein: CASSLEGNSPLHF.

The V and J genes are TRBV7-9 and TRBJ1-4; D gene unclear. This CDR3 region has 14 residues. Germline V lookup: CDR1 SEHNR, CDR2 FQNEAQ (reference sequence). V was trimmed by 4 bases and J by 4 bases, leaving 10 bases between them. The CDR3: CASSWTGGNEKLFF. CDR3 DNA sequence: TGTGCCAGCAGCTGGACGGGAGGTAATGAAAAACTGTTTTTT.

Here the CDR3 DNA reads TGTGCCAGCTTAATGGTGGCCTATGGCTACACCTTC. Translating gives CASLMVAYGYTF. The V and J genes are TRBV2 and TRBJ1-2; unclear D gene. The V gene lost 8 bases and the J gene lost 4 bases, with 11 bases spanning the gap. Germline V gene sequence: CDR1 SNHLY, CDR2 FYNNEI. The CDR3 covers 12 residues.

The V gene is TRBV6-2 or TRBV6-3, the J gene TRBJ1-5; 8 bases agree with TRBD1. Germline loops: CDR1 MNHEY, CDR2 SVGEGT. The V segment lost 2 bases and the J segment 7 bases; nucleotides outside the gene matches: 7. This CDR3 is 15 amino acids long. The CDR3 protein is CASSYHMDRAQPQHF. Written as DNA, the CDR3 is TGTGCCAGCAGTTACCACATGGACAGGGCGCAGCCCCAGCATTTT.

The V and J genes are TRBV19 and TRBJ2-3; the D gene is possibly TRBD2 (6 bases). Germline lookup yields CDR1 LNHDA and CDR2 SQIVND (reference sequence). The CDR3 contains 20 residues. The V end was cut by 3 bases, the J end by 0 bases, with 25 bases between. This CDR3 reads CASSISASSEIWESTDTQYF. The CDR3, as DNA: TGTGCCAGTAGTATTTCTGCGTCTAGCGAGATTTGGGAGAGCACAGATACGCAGTATTTT.

The rearrangement joins TRBV27 to TRBJ2-7, with D perhaps matching TRBD1 (6 bases). Between the trimmed V and J ends, which lost 6 bases and 3 bases, there was a span of 12 bases. The germline V gene has CDR1 MNHEY and CDR2 SMNVEV (reference sequence). The CDR3 is 13 amino acids. In nucleotides, the CDR3 is TGTGCCAGCAGCCAAACAGGGCACTACGAGCAGTACTTC. This translates into CASSQTGHYEQYF.

This clone appeared a few times. The chain links TRBV6-6 to TRBJ2-5, with D tentatively TRBD2 (5 bases). This CDR3 is 14 amino acids long. V was trimmed by 2 bases and J by 2 bases, leaving 9 bases between them. From germline, CDR1 is MNHNY and CDR2 SVGAGI (reference sequence). In DNA form, the CDR3 reads TGTGCCAGCAGTTACACGGGAAGACAAGAGACCCAGTACTTC. It specifies CASSYTGRQETQYF.

This sequence joins TRBV10-3 and TRBJ2-2; perhaps TRBD1 as D (6 bases). CDR3 length: 20 residues. V gave up 6 bases and J gave up 2 bases, with 28 bases separating them. The germline V gene has CDR1 ENHRY and CDR2 SYGVKD. CDR3 in DNA: TGTGCCATCAGAGACCCCGAAGGGGACACACCATCACAAAACACCGGGGAGCTGTTTTTT. Encoded protein: CAIRDPEGDTPSQNTGELFF.